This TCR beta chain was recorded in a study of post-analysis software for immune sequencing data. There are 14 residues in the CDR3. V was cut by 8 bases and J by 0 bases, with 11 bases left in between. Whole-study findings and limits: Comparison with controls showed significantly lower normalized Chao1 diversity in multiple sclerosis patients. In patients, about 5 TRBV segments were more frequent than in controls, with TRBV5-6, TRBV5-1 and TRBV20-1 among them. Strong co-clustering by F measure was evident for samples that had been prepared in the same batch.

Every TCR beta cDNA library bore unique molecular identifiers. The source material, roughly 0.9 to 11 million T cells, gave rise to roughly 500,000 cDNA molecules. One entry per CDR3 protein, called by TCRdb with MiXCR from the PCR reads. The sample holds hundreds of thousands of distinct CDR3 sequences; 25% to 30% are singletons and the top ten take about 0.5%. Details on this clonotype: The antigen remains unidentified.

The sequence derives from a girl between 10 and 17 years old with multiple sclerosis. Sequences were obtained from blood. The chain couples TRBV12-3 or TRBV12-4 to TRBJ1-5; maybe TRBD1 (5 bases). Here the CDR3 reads CASGRGYSNQPQHF. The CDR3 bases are TGTGCCAGCGGTCGGGGGTATAGCAATCAGCCCCAGCATTTT.